This T cell receptor (beta chain) stems from a study of memory CD4+ T cells and cytomegalovirus serostatus. Study summary: This sample comes from healthy Belgian adults, under 10 CMV seropositive, some 22 seronegative. The study, taken as a whole, reports: About two fifths of the roughly 150 known CMV-associated TCRbeta sequences appeared in CD4+ memory.

With 3 bases removed from V and 9 bases from J, the gap between germline ends came to 14 bases. This CDR3 is built from 13 residues. Per germline, CDR1 KGHSH and CDR2 LQKENI. This clone was seen more than once but under ten times. Its cognate antigen is unknown. The sort gate was single viable CD3+CD4+CD8-CD45RO+ cells for memory CD4+ T cells. The table came from immunoSEQ multiplex PCR; TCRdb's copy has only in-frame clones and leaves some out. The sample gives some 64,000 clones, around 86% of which show up once; 0.85% to 0.95% is in the top ten. This chain joins TRBV18 and TRBJ2-5; D remains ambiguous. Sequencing input: memory CD4+ T cells from blood. The source of this sequence is an adult in good health and CMV-seronegative. CDR3 in amino acids: CASSPTLESAQYF. The DNA of the CDR3 is TGTGCCAGCTCACCGACCCTAGAGTCGGCCCAGTACTTC.